A selection of T cell receptor beta chains follows, all from one sample in a study of blood T cells in healthy people across ages. TCRdb recomputed calls from the 5' RACE reads with MiXCR, one row per CDR3 protein. Of roughly 860,000 distinct CDR3 sequences in the sample, about 62% were seen once. Sequencing was carried out using blood. These receptors all stem from a man between 25 and 39 years old in good health. Each CDR3 is given with its conserved first and last residue. D genes are given only for firm matches. The size field is filled for only some rows; it gives once, few, many or a size class.

>TRBV7-2|TRBD1|TRBJ2-4|.
CASSRSDRGNIQYF
TGTGCCAGCAGCCGCTCGGACAGGGGAAACATTCAGTACTTC
>TRBV27|.|TRBJ2-1|.
CASSPQGRPYNEQFF
TGTGCCAGCAGTCCTCAGGGGCGACCCTACAATGAGCAGTTCTTC
>TRBV20-1|TRBD2|TRBJ2-3|.
CSASPTLAVPSGTQYF
TGCAGTGCTAGCCCTACTCTAGCGGTCCCCAGTGGTACGCAGTATTTT
>TRBV20-1|TRBD2|TRBJ2-5|.
CSAVLAGFSKTQYF
TGCAGTGCGGTACTAGCGGGGTTCTCGAAGACCCAGTACTTC
>TRBV2|.|TRBJ2-7|.
CASSVPQVQYEQYF
TGTGCCAGCAGTGTACCACAGGTACAATACGAGCAGTACTTC
>TRBV2|.|TRBJ2-7|.
CASKKQESSYEQYF
TGTGCCAGCAAGAAACAGGAGTCCTCCTACGAGCAGTACTTC
>TRBV6-1|TRBD2|TRBJ2-3|.
CASHLSGGSGTQYF
TGTGCCAGCCACCTTAGCGGGGGGTCTGGTACGCAGTATTTT
>TRBV10-3|.|TRBJ2-6|.
CAISASSGLGSGANVLTF
TGTGCCATCAGTGCCTCTTCGGGACTTGGCTCTGGGGCCAACGTCCTGACTTTC
>TRBV9|TRBD2|TRBJ2-7|.
CASSVEAGAYNEQYF
TGTGCCAGCAGCGTAGAAGCGGGGGCATACAATGAGCAGTACTTC
>TRBV6-5|.|TRBJ1-2|.
CASSYSMAMINYGYTF
TGTGCCAGCAGTTACTCGATGGCTATGATTAACTATGGCTACACCTTC
>TRBV3-1|TRBD2|TRBJ2-7|.
CASSQVPSGYLYEQYF
TGTGCCAGCAGCCAAGTCCCTAGCGGTTACCTCTACGAGCAGTACTTC
>TRBV3-1|TRBD2|TRBJ2-4|many
CASSHLAGGTSAKNIQYF
TGTGCCAGCAGTCACCTAGCGGGGGGTACTTCAGCCAAAAACATTCAGTACTTC
>TRBV7-3|.|TRBJ1-2|.
CASSLTASSYGYTF
TGTGCCAGCAGCTTAACGGCTTCTAGCTATGGCTACACCTTC
>TRBV10-3|.|TRBJ2-1|.
CAISESEANFVKAYNEQFF
TGTGCCATCAGTGAGTCCGAGGCTAATTTCGTGAAGGCTTACAATGAGCAGTTCTTC
>TRBV2|.|TRBJ1-1|.
CASSEGGPNTEAFF
TGTGCCAGCAGTGAAGGGGGGCCGAACACTGAAGCTTTCTTT
>TRBV6-2/TRBV6-3|TRBD1|TRBJ2-7|.
CASSYDRDRGLAYEQYF
TGTGCCAGCAGTTACGACCGGGACAGGGGATTGGCCTACGAGCAGTACTTC
>TRBV7-9|.|TRBJ2-1|.
CASNPPEAYNEQFF
TGTGCCAGCAACCCCCCCGAAGCCTACAATGAGCAGTTCTTC
>TRBV7-6|.|TRBJ2-7|.
CASSPRATGTSRGYEQYF
TGTGCCAGCAGCCCAAGAGCTACCGGGACCTCACGGGGATACGAGCAGTACTTC
>TRBV6-5|TRBD1|TRBJ2-7|.
CASSTRPGQGSYEQYF
TGTGCCAGCAGCACCAGGCCAGGACAGGGCTCCTACGAGCAGTACTTC
>TRBV4-1|.|TRBJ2-7|.
CASSQDSGNYEQYF
TGCGCCAGCAGCCAAGACTCCGGCAACTACGAGCAGTACTTC
>TRBV20-1|TRBD2|TRBJ2-7|few
CSASSGTSGGPSYEQYF
TGCAGTGCTAGTTCCGGGACTAGCGGGGGACCCTCCTACGAGCAGTACTTC
>TRBV6-1|.|TRBJ2-5|few
CASSGLPVSRADTGETQYF
TGTGCCAGCAGTGGCCTCCCTGTTTCGCGAGCGGACACCGGTGAGACCCAGTACTTC
>TRBV2|.|TRBJ2-3|once
CASRVGFTDTQYF
TGTGCCAGCAGGGTCGGCTTCACAGATACGCAGTATTTT
>TRBV20-1|.|TRBJ2-7|.
CSARKPGKVTYEQYF
TGCAGTGCTAGAAAACCGGGAAAGGTTACCTACGAGCAGTACTTC
>TRBV27|.|TRBJ2-7|.
CARWGHYEQYF
TGTGCCCGATGGGGACACTACGAGCAGTACTTC
>TRBV13|.|TRBJ2-7|.
CASSLGGGHQYF
TGTGCCAGCAGCTTAGGCGGAGGGCACCAGTACTTC
>TRBV7-2|TRBD2|TRBJ2-5|.
CASSLVPGLAKETQYF
TGTGCCAGCAGCTTAGTGCCGGGACTAGCGAAAGAGACCCAGTACTTC
>TRBV7-9|.|TRBJ2-7|.
CASSSPFPYEQYF
TGTGCCAGCAGCTCCCCTTTTCCCTACGAGCAGTACTTC
>TRBV20-1|TRBD2|TRBJ2-5|large
CSATNPPGTSGGQETQYF
TGCAGTGCGACCAACCCGCCCGGGACTAGCGGGGGGCAAGAGACCCAGTACTTC
>TRBV18|TRBD1|TRBJ2-7|.
CASSPYQTGGMGEQYF
TGTGCCAGCTCACCATATCAGACAGGGGGCATGGGGGAGCAGTACTTC
>TRBV7-2|TRBD2|TRBJ2-3|.
CASSSKAGGVDTQYF
TGTGCCAGCAGCTCAAAAGCGGGGGGCGTAGATACGCAGTATTTT
>TRBV9|.|TRBJ2-6|once
CASSVAGGPGANVLTF
TGTGCCAGCAGCGTAGCCGGGGGCCCAGGGGCCAACGTCCTGACTTTC
>TRBV25-1|TRBD1|TRBJ1-2|.
CASSETDRGRIGYTF
TGTGCCAGCAGTGAAACGGACAGGGGGCGGATTGGCTACACCTTC
>TRBV6-2/TRBV6-3|TRBD2|TRBJ2-3|.
CASASGARTDTQYF
TGTGCCAGCGCAAGCGGGGCCCGCACAGATACGCAGTATTTT
>TRBV29-1|TRBD1|TRBJ1-1|.
CSVDWTGNTEAFF
TGCAGCGTTGATTGGACAGGGAACACTGAAGCTTTCTTT
>TRBV7-3|.|TRBJ2-1|few
CASSPTGLGFYNEQFF
TGTGCCAGCAGCCCCACGGGCCTAGGCTTCTACAATGAGCAGTTCTTC
>TRBV11-3|.|TRBJ2-5|.
CASSALVGETQYF
TGTGCCAGCAGCGCACTAGTGGGAGAGACCCAGTACTTC
>TRBV5-6|.|TRBJ2-3|.
CASSPATADTQYF
TGTGCCAGCAGCCCCGCGACGGCAGATACGCAGTATTTT
>TRBV5-5|.|TRBJ2-2|.
CASSLPARGTGELFF
TGTGCCAGCAGCCTCCCGGCCAGAGGCACCGGGGAGCTGTTTTTT
>TRBV29-1|TRBD2|TRBJ2-3|few
CSVELAGGADTQYF
TGCAGCGTTGAACTAGCGGGGGGTGCAGATACGCAGTATTTT
>TRBV20-1|.|TRBJ2-1|.
CSAEGQAYNEQFF
TGCAGTGCTGAGGGGCAGGCCTACAATGAGCAGTTCTTC
>TRBV4-2|TRBD1|TRBJ1-2|.
CASSQPGQGYYGYTF
TGTGCCAGCAGCCAACCTGGACAGGGATACTATGGCTACACCTTC
>TRBV5-1|TRBD2|TRBJ2-5|.
CASSLERGEETQYF
TGCGCCAGCAGCTTGGAGCGGGGGGAAGAGACCCAGTACTTC
>TRBV7-2|TRBD2|TRBJ2-3|few
CASSLAPSGGAGTQYF
TGTGCCAGCAGCTTAGCGCCTAGCGGGGGGGCGGGGACGCAGTATTTT
>TRBV7-2|.|TRBJ2-5|.
CASSLGTSSETQYF
TGTGCCAGCAGCTTAGGAACTAGCTCAGAGACCCAGTACTTC
>TRBV25-1|.|TRBJ2-4|.
CASSEGPKNSQYF
TGTGCCAGCAGTGAGGGACCAAAAAACAGTCAGTACTTC
>TRBV7-4|TRBD1|TRBJ2-7|few
CASSTTSTGGAPRSEQYF
TGTGCCAGCAGCACAACTAGCACAGGGGGCGCCCCGAGATCCGAGCAGTACTTC
>TRBV18|.|TRBJ1-2|many
CASSLRGRAYGYTF
TGTGCCAGCTCATTGCGGGGGCGCGCCTATGGCTACACCTTC
>TRBV9|TRBD2|TRBJ2-1|.
CASNAGVNEQFF
TGTGCCAGCAATGCGGGGGTAAATGAGCAGTTCTTC
>TRBV6-2/TRBV6-3|.|TRBJ2-4|.
CASRRGTASRGKNIQYF
TGTGCCAGCAGACGCGGGACGGCCTCGCGTGGCAAAAACATTCAGTACTTC
>TRBV27|TRBD1|TRBJ2-2|.
CASRAGTGDTGELFF
TGTGCCAGCAGAGCCGGGACAGGGGACACCGGGGAGCTGTTTTTT
>TRBV7-2|TRBD1|TRBJ1-4|many
CASSSLTGPEKLFF
TGTGCCAGCAGCTCCCTGACAGGGCCTGAAAAACTGTTTTTT
>TRBV20-1|TRBD2|TRBJ2-3|once
CSARQRSSGNTDTQYF
TGCAGTGCCCGTCAAAGGTCTAGCGGGAACACAGATACGCAGTATTTT